What follows is one TCR beta chain and its context. This clone has ten or more counts. This receptor's antigen is unknown. Base qualities are not recorded, but no much larger clone differs from it by a single base. These data belong to a study of metastatic and nonmetastatic thyroid tumors (dated by TCRdb to about 2020). Describing the broader study: Repertoires were compared across peripheral blood and tumor or nodule tissue samples from malignant and benign thyroid patients.

What the study reported, not specific to this receptor: In both blood and tumor samples, malignant tumors were reported to have significantly higher TCR beta diversity than benign nodules.

Via the germline V gene (reference sequence), CDR1 is MNHEY and CDR2 SMNVEV. CDR3 length: 15 amino acids, cysteine to phenylalanine. Only the CDR3 DNA stays, 45 bases, in frame from base 1. Unmatched junction bases come to 16, with V trimmed by 8 bases and J by 10 bases. None of the patients had been given any treatment before thyroid surgery. Using T-cell receptor beta sequencing, the researchers looked back retrospectively at clinical samples from patients, gathered between the early 2010s and the late 2010s. Library generation was performed with PCR. Sequenced on an Illumina HiSeq 4000. The TCR beta-chain CDR3 region of each patient was profiled by high-throughput sequencing. For the original study's pipeline: A classifier to discriminate distant-metastatic papillary thyroid cancer patients was built from CDR3 differences across clinicopathological groups. The Shannon index was used to measure repertoire diversity, and the Morisita-Horn index was used to measure how similar tumor and blood repertoires were. The raw public data were reprocessed by TCRdb itself: fastp quality trimming at Q25, MiXCR clonotype calling, in-frame beta chains only. TCRdb's processing, not the study's, gives the V and J calls here. The sample has 20,000 to 30,000 clones on record, 10% to 15% of them singletons. The ten largest clones capture nearly 5% of the sample.

This receptor was identified in a female donor with papillary thyroid cancer or a benign thyroid nodule (not recorded which). Some clones in this sample may be carry-over from other donors' samples. Sequences were obtained from blood. The chain was built from TRBV27 and TRBJ2-1; 8 junctional bases match TRBD2. The DNA sequence follows: TGTGCCAGCGGCCGGGGGGGAGGGCCGATAAGAGAGCAGTTCTTC. This yields the protein CASGRGGGPIREQFF.